This TCR beta chain was found in a study of blood T cell repertoires in COVID-19. The wider study: Cohort 3 recovered donors had two negative PCRs, clearance, or symptom resolution. From T cells, B-cell-depleted T cells, or PBMCs came the material, which was cDNA or gDNA.

Deletions cut 6 bases from V and 6 bases from J, with 12 bases between. The CDR3 spans 12 residues. The germline V gene encodes CDR1 MNHEY and CDR2 SVGAGI. Only in-frame clones appear in the TCRdb table, and some are missing; sequencing was by immunoSEQ multiplex PCR. This sample has a few hundred thousand clones, with around 87% found just once. This receptor was taken from a middle-aged man in a cohort exposed to, infected with or recovered from COVID-19 (not recorded which). Sequencing was carried out using PBMCs or T cells enriched from blood (not recorded which). This sequence joins TRBV6-5 and TRBJ2-7; perhaps TRBD1 as D (5 bases). CDR3 loop: CASSSGYSEQYF. CDR3 nucleotides: TGTGCCAGCAGCTCAGGGTATTCCGAGCAGTACTTC.